This T cell receptor (beta chain) was sequenced in a study of T cell responses to AZD1222 COVID-19 vaccine (dated by TCRdb to the early 2020s). In terms of the full investigation: AZD1222 recipients with second doses at about 4 weeks or about 12 weeks were pooled, because spike-specific TCR depth and breadth did not differ between schedules. TCR sequencing was performed for about 240 trial participants, of whom 207 were given two doses of AZD1222 and around 26 were given two doses of MenACWY control vaccine. Trial participants were enrolled by age into subgroups of 18-55, 56-69 and 70-plus years, and about 150, 27 and 61 TCR-sequenced participants, respectively, were included in these subgroups. Overall study results and their limits: Because no samples from the day 14 peak response were available, repertoires could be characterized only after the peak T cell response. Participants were mostly white British, with more females than males. The authors suggested clonal diversity may have been underestimated. After two AZD1222 doses, both the breadth and the depth of spike-specific TCRs were significantly higher than at day 0 and than in MenACWY recipients. The 56-69-year group was small, and its depth increase did not reach significance, likely because of low power. Reportedly, close to half of the unique spike-specific TCRs recognized epitopes lying outside the regions that are mutated in the B.1.351 and B.1.1.7 variants. Conclusions about previously exposed vaccinees were limited because only six AZD1222 recipients were SARS-CoV-2 seropositive at baseline. CD4 TCRs associated with the vaccine covered the entire spike protein, and the dominant responses were in regions 160-218 and 743-854.

The sample's time point label, decoded: baseline before first vaccination. Vaccinee samples came from UK trials COV001 and COV002, including a single-blind randomized controlled phase 2/3 trial of AZD1222 (ChAdOx1 nCoV-19) in healthy adults. Trial participant PBMC samples were collected at day 0 and day 28 after the second dose for TCRbeta chain sequencing. The CDR3 regions of human TCRbeta chains were subjected to immunosequencing. Under the source paper's analysis protocol: Repertoire TCRs were checked for matches against a reference library of SARS-CoV-2-specific TCRs that had been generated using the MIRA antigen-specificity platform. Breadth meant the fraction of unique TCRs that were SARS-CoV-2-associated, whereas depth meant the fraction of total T cells that were SARS-CoV-2-associated. Each spike-specific TCR was assigned to its reactive spike region and to a CD4 or CD8 class using the MIRA data. Log10-transformed breadth and depth values were compared by one-way ANOVA with Sidak's multiple comparisons tests. Held by TCRdb, this immuneACCESS table contains in-frame sequences only and omits some clones. Under half of the omission traces to an unresolved V gene where checked; the cause of the rest is unknown. The D gene and trimming were derived from the DNA, and the V and J assignments and clone size from that table. Within this sample are approximately 150,000 clones, with about 90% of them counted one time only. The ten largest clones represent about 2.5% of the sample.

With regard to this clone: Its antigen remains unidentified. No much larger clonotype is one base removed from it; base qualities were not supplied.

V gives up 4 bases and J gives up 5 bases, and the segment between their germline ends measures 25 bases. Including the terminal cysteine and phenylalanine, the CDR3 comprises 17 residues. The CDR3 DNA has 51 bases and is translated from base 1. As encoded in the germline V gene, CDR1 is SGHRS while CDR2 is YFSETQ. The input for sequencing was peripheral blood, taken on day 0 of AZD1222 vaccination. The V and J genes are TRBV5-1 and TRBJ2-7; no confident D gene assignment can be made. The origin of this receptor is an adult in good health. The bases are TGCGCCAGCAGCGTTCCACTAACTTCGGAACGTGAGAACGAGCAGTACTTC. It is translated as CASSVPLTSERENEQYF.